The source of this T cell receptor (beta chain) is a study of control samples from healthy donors and cancer patients. Assay: immunoSEQ multiplex PCR; the TCRdb copy retains only in-frame clones and omits some. The sample carries some 79,000 clones, about 91% recorded once. Between the trimmed V and J ends, which lost 7 bases and 4 bases, there was a span of 13 bases. The CDR3 has 13 residues. The germline gives CDR1 LNHDA, CDR2 SQIVND (reference sequence). Specimen: blood. The sequence was collected from a man in his forties or fifties in good health. This rearrangement joins TRBV19 to TRBJ1-2; no reliable D call. This CDR3 reads CASTQGSAYGYTF. CDR3 coding DNA: TGTGCCAGTACCCAAGGGTCAGCCTATGGCTACACCTTC.